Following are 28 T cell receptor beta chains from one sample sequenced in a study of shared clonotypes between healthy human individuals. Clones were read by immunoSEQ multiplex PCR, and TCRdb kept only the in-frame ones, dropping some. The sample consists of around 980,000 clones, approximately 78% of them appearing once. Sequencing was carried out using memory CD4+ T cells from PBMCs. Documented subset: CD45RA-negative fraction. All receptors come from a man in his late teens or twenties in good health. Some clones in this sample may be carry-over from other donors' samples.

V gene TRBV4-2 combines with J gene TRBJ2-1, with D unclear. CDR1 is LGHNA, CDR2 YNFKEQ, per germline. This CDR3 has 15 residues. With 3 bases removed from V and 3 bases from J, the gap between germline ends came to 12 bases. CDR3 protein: CASSHYPPLYNEQFF. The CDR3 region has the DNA TGTGCCAGCAGCCATTACCCCCCCCTCTACAATGAGCAGTTCTTC.

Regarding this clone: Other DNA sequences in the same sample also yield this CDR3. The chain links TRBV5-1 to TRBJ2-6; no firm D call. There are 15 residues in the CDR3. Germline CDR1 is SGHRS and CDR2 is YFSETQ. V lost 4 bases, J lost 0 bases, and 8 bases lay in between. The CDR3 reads CASSLTPSGANVLTF. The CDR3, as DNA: TGCGCCAGCAGCCTGACACCCTCTGGGGCCAACGTCCTGACTTTC.

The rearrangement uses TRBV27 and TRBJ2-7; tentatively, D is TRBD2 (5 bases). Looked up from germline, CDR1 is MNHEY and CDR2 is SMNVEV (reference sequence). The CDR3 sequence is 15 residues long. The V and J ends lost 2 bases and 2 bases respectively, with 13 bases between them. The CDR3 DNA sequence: TGTGCCAGCAGTTTACTACCAGGAGGAGCCTACGAGCAGTACTTC. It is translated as CASSLLPGGAYEQYF.

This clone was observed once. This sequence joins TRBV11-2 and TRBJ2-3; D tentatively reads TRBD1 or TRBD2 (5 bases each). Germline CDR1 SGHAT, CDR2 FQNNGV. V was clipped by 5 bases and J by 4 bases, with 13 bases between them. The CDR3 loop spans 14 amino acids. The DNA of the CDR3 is TGTGCCAGCAGCCCTAGGGACGGTGCAGATACGCAGTATTTT. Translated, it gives CASSPRDGADTQYF. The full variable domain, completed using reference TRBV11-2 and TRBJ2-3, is EAGVAQSPRYKIIEKRQSVAFWCNPISGHATLYWYQQILGQGPKLLIQFQNNGVVDDSQLPKDRFSAERLKGVDSTLKIQPAKLEDSAVYLCASSPRDGADTQYFGPGTRLTVL.

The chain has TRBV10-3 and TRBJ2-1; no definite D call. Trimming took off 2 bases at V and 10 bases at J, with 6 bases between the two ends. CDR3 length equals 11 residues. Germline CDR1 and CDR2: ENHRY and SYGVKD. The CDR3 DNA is TGTGCCATCAGTGAGATGCGGGAGCAGTTCTTC. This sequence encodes CAISEMREQFF.

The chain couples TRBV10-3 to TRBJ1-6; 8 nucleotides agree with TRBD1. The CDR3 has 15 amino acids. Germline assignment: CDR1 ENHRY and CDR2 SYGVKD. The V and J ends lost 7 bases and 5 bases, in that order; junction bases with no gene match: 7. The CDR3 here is CAINDGQGDNSPLHF. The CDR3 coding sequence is TGTGCCATCAACGATGGACAGGGTGATAATTCACCCCTCCACTTT.

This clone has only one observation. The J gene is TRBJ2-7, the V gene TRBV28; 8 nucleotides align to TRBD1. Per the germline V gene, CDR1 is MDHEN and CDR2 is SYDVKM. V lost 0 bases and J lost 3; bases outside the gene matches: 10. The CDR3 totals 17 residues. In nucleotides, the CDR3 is TGTGCCAGCAGTTTATGGCAACCGGGACAGGATTACTACGAGCAGTACTTC. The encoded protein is CASSLWQPGQDYYEQYF.

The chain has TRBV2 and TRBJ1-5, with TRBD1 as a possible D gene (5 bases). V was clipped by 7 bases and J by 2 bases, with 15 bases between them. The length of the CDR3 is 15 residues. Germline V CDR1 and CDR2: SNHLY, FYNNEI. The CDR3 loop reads CASTLQGGRNQPQHF. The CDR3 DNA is TGTGCCAGCACTCTTCAGGGCGGACGCAATCAGCCCCAGCATTTT.

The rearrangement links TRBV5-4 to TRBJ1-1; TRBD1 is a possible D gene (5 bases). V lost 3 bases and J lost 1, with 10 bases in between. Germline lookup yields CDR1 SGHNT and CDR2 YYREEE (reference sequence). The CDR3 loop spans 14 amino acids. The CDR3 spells CASSWAGQNTEAFF. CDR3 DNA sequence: TGTGCCAGCAGCTGGGCAGGGCAGAACACTGAAGCTTTCTTT.

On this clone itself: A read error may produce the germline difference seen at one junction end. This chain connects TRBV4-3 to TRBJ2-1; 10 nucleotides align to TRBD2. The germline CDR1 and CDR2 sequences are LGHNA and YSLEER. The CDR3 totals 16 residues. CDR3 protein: CASSQGLAGSYNGQFF. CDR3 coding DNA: TGCGCCAGCAGCCAAGGACTAGCGGGCTCCTACAATGGGCAGTTCTTC.

CDR3 nucleotides: TGTGCCACCAGATCAACAGGGGGCTCCTACAATGAGCAGTTCTTC. This translates into CATRSTGGSYNEQFF. The rearrangement joins TRBV15 to TRBJ2-1; 8 nucleotides align to TRBD1. Germline CDR1 LNHNV, CDR2 YYDKDF (reference sequence). The CDR3 loop spans 15 amino acids. V shed 6 bases, J shed 0 bases, and the junction held 4 bases outside the gene matches.

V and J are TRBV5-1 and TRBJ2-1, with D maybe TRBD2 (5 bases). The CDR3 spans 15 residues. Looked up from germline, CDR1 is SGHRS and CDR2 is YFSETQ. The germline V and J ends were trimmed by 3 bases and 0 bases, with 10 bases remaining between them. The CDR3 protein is CASSSGGISYNEQFF. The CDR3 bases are TGCGCCAGCAGCTCAGGAGGAATCTCCTACAATGAGCAGTTCTTC.

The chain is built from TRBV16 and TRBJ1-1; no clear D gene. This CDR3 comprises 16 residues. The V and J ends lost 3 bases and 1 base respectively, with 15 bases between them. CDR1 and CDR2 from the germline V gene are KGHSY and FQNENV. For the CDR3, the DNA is TGTGCCAGCAGCCAGGGCAGCGGATACTCGAACACTGAAGCTTTCTTT. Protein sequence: CASSQGSGYSNTEAFF. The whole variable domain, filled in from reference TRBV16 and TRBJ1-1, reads GEEVAQTPKHLVRGEGQKAKLYCAPIKGHSYVFWYQQVLKNEFKFLISFQNENVFDETGMPKERFSAKCLPNSPCSLEIQATKLEDSAVYFCASSQGSGYSNTEAFFGQGTRLTVV.

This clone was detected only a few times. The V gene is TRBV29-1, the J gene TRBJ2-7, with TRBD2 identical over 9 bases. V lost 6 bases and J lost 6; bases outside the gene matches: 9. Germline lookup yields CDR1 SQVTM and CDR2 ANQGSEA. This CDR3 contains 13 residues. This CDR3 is CSVGTSSTSEQYF. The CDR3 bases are TGCAGCGTAGGGACTAGCTCCACTAGCGAGCAGTACTTC.

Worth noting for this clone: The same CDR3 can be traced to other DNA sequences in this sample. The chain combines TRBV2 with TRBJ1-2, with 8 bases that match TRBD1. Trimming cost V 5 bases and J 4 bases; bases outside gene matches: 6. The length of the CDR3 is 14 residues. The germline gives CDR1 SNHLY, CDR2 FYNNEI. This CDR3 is CASSLGQGGYGYTF. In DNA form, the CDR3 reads TGTGCCAGCAGTCTTGGACAGGGAGGCTATGGCTACACCTTC.

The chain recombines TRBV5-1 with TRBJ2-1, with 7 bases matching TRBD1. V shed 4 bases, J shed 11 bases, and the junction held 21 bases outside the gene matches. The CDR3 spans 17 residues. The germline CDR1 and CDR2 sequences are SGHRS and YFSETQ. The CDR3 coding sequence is TGCGCCAGCAGCCCCACCCCCGGGACAGACTCGATCTTGAAGCAGTTCTTC. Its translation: CASSPTPGTDSILKQFF.

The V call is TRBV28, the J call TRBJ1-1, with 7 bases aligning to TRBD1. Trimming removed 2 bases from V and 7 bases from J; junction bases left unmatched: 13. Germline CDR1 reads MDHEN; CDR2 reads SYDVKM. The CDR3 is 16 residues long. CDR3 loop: CASSLAPGGFRGEAFF. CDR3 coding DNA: TGTGCCAGCAGTTTAGCCCCAGGGGGGTTTCGGGGTGAAGCTTTCTTT.

In DNA, the CDR3 is TGTGCCAGTAGTATAGTGTGGCCGACGAACACCGGGGAGCTGTTTTTT. Translating it yields CASSIVWPTNTGELFF. The rearrangement uses TRBV19 and TRBJ2-2; D is uncertain. Trimming cost V 1 base and J 0 bases, with 9 bases left between them. Germline V lookup: CDR1 LNHDA, CDR2 SQIVND (reference sequence). This CDR3 spans 16 amino acids.

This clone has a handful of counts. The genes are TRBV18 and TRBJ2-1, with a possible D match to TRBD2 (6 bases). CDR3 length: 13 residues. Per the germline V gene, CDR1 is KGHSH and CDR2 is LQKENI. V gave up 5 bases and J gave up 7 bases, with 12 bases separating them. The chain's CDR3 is CASSTLLANEQFF. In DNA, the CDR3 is TGTGCCAGCTCAACTCTTCTAGCGAATGAGCAGTTCTTC.

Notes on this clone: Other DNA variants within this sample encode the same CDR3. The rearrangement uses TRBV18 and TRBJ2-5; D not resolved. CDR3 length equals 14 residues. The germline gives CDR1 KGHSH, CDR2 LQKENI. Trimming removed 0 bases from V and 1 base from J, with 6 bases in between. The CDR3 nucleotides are TGTGCCAGCTCACCACCCTCGGGCCAAGAGACCCAGTACTTC. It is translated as CASSPPSGQETQYF.

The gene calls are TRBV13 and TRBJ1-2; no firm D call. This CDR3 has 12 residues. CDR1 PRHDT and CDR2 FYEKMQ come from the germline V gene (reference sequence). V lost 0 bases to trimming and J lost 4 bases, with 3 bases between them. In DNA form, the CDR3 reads TGTGCCAGCAGCTTAGGCGTCTATGGCTACACCTTC. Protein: CASSLGVYGYTF.

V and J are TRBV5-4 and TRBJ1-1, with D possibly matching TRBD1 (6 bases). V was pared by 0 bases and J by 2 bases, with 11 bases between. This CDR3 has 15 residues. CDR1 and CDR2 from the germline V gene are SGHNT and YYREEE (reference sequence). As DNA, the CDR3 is TGTGCCAGCAGCTTGGTTGGGGGGGGCAACACTGAAGCTTTCTTT. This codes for CASSLVGGGNTEAFF. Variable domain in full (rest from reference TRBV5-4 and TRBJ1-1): ETGVTQSPTHLIKTRGQQVTLRCSSQSGHNTVSWYQQALGQGPQFIFQYYREEENGRGNFPPRFSGLQFPNYSSELNVNALELDDSALYLCASSLVGGGNTEAFFGQGTRLTVV.

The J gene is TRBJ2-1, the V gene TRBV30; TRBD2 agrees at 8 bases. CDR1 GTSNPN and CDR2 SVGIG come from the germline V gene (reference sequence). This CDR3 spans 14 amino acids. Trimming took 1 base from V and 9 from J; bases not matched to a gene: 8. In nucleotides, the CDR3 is TGTGCCTGGAGTGGGACTAGCCTAGCCGCTGAGCAGTTCTTC. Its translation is CAWSGTSLAAEQFF.

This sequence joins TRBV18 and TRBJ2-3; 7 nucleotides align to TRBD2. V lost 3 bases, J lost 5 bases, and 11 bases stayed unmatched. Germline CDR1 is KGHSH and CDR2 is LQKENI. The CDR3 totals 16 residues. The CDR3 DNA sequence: TGTGCCAGCTCACCCAATCGGGGAGGCGGGGGAGATACGCAGTATTTT. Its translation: CASSPNRGGGGDTQYF.

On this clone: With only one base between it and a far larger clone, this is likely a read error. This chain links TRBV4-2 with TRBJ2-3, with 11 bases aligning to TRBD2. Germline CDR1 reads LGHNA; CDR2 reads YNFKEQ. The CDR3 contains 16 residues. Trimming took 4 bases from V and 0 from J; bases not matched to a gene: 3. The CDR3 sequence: CASSRASGRSTDTQYF. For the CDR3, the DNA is TGTGCCAGCAGCCGGGCTAGCGGGAGGAGCACAGATACGCAGTATTTT.

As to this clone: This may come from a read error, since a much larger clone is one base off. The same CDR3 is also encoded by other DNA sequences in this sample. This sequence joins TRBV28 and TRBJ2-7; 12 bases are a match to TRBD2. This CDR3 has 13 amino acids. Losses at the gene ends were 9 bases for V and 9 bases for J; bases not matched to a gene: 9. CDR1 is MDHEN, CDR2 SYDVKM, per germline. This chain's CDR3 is CASLAGGRAGQYF. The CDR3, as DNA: TGTGCCAGTCTAGCGGGAGGGCGGGCTGGGCAGTACTTC.

The CDR3 bases are TGTGCCAGCAACCGAGGTCTAGCGGGAGGTGCCTACAATGAGCAGTTCTTC. This translates into CASNRGLAGGAYNEQFF. V gene TRBV2 combines with J gene TRBJ2-1; 11 bases fit TRBD2. V trimming: 7 bases; J trimming: 2 bases; junction bases outside the gene matches: 10. The CDR3 has 17 residues. Germline V gene data show CDR1 as SNHLY and CDR2 as FYNNEI. Filled out from reference TRBV2 and TRBJ2-1, the complete variable domain reads EPEVTQTPSHQVTQMGQEVILRCVPISNHLYFYWYRQILGQKVEFLVSFYNNEISEKSEIFDDQFSVERPDGSNFTLKIRSTKLEDSAMYFCASNRGLAGGAYNEQFFGPGTRLTVL.

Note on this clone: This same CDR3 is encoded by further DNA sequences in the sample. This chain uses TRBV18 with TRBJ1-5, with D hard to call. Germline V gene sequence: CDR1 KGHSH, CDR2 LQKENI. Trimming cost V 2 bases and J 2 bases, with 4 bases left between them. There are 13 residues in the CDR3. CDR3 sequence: CASSPGGNQPQHF. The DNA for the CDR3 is TGTGCCAGCTCACCAGGGGGCAATCAGCCCCAGCATTTT.